Detailed here is one T cell receptor (beta chain). Its antigen is unknown. The sample is drawn from a study of response to subunit inactivated influenza vaccine. Study-wide points: Authors suggested each seasonal flu vaccination may recruit only limited numbers of new T cells.

MiXCR was run by TCRdb on the RT-PCR reads, yielding one entry per CDR3 protein. The sample shows about 570,000 distinct CDR3 sequences, approximately 10% of them seen only once. The CDR3 totals 15 residues. Germline V gene data show CDR1 as SGHTA and CDR2 as FQGNSA. V lost 0 bases and J lost 0, with 8 bases in between. This sample was also put to use in a study of T cells expressing NK-cell markers. That work contributes: In generating TCR beta cDNA, 5'RACE template switching with UMIs was used. Eight donors were sequenced, seven testing HCMV-seropositive and one testing seronegative. T cells sorted in several experiments were restricted to alpha-beta TCR T cells by an anti-gamma-delta TCR antibody. In a few donors, dominant clonotypes made up about 25-60.1% of CD3+CD56-NKG2C+ cells.

This chain links TRBV7-2 with TRBJ2-5; D perhaps matches TRBD2 (6 bases). The source was PBMCs from blood, collected on the day of vaccination. This sequence was found in a man aged 45-60 years who received an inactivated influenza vaccine. In DNA form, the CDR3 reads TGTGCCAGCAGCTTAGCGGCGGGGTACCAAGAGACCCAGTACTTC. Protein product: CASSLAAGYQETQYF.